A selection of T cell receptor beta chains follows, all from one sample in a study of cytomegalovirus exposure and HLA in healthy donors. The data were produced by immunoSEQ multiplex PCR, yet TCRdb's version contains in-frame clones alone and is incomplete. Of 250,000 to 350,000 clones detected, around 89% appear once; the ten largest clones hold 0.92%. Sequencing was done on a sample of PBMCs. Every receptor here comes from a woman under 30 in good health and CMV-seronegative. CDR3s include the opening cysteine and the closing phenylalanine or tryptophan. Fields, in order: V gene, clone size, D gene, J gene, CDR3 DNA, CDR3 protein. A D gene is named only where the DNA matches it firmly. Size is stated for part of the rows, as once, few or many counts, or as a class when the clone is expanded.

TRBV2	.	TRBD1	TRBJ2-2	TGTGCCAGCAGCGGACAGGGCCTCACCGGGGAGCTGTTTTTT	CASSGQGLTGELFF
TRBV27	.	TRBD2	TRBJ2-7	TGTGCCAGCAGTTTGACTTCTAGCGGGGGCTACGAGCAGTACTTC	CASSLTSSGGYEQYF
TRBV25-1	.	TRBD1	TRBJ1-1	TGTGCCAGCAGCCCAGAGGGGGCGCGCACTGAAGCTTTCTTT	CASSPEGARTEAFF
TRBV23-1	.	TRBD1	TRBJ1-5	TGCGCCAGCAGTCAGCCCCCGGGACAGGGAAAGGATCAGCCCCAGCATTTT	CASSQPPGQGKDQPQHF
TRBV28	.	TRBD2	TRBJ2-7	TGTGCCAGCCTTAGCGGGAGCACGTACGAGCAGTACTTC	CASLSGSTYEQYF
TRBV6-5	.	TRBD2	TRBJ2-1	TGTGCCAGCAGTTACCTCCTAGCGGGAGGGCCGGGTGAGCAGTTCTTC	CASSYLLAGGPGEQFF
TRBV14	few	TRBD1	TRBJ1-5	TGTGCCAGCAGCCATGACAGGGGCTCGCCCCAGCATTTT	CASSHDRGSPQHF
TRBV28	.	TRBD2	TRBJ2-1	TGTGCCAGCACCCAAAGGGCCCGAGGACTAGCGGGAGCATGGGATGAGCAGTTCTTC	CASTQRARGLAGAWDEQFF
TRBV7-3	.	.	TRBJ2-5	TGTGCCAGCAGCCTAGTAATACAAGAGACCCAGTACTTC	CASSLVIQETQYF
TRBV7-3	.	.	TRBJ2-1	TGTGCCAGCAGCTTAACGCGGGACTCAACCTACAATGAGCAGTTCTTC	CASSLTRDSTYNEQFF
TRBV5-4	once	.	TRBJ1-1	TGTGCCAGCAGCTCTCAGTGGAACACTGAAGCTTTCTTT	CASSSQWNTEAFF
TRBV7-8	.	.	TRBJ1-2	TGTGCCAGCAGCTTAGAATTGGGAGTTCGCGGGAATGGCTACACCTTC	CASSLELGVRGNGYTF
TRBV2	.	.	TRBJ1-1	TGTGCCAGCAGTGAACGAGGTAACACTGAAGCTTTCTTT	CASSERGNTEAFF
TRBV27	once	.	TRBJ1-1	TGTGCCAGCAGTTTTTCGGGGATTGCCATGAACACTGAAGCTTTCTTT	CASSFSGIAMNTEAFF
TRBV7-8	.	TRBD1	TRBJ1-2	TGTGCCAGCAGCTCACGGGACAGGGCTAACATAGGGTATGGCTACACCTTC	CASSSRDRANIGYGYTF